Below, 9 T cell receptor beta chains from the same sample are listed, as sequenced in a study of T cells in Graves' hyperthyroidism and ophthalmopathy. TCR beta CDR3 regions were amplified from RNA. TCR CDR3 regions were first amplified by RT-PCR with HTBI primers. MiXCR was run by TCRdb on the multiplex PCR reads, yielding one entry per CDR3 protein. The sample gives about 300,000 distinct CDR3 sequences, less than 20% of which show up once; 35% to 40% is in the top ten. The sequencing sample was made of blood. Receptors originate from a man in his fifties with Graves' ophthalmopathy.

This clonotype came up many times. The gene calls are TRBV28 and TRBJ2-7; possibly TRBD2 for D (6 bases). V shed 4 bases and J shed 5 bases, with 21 bases lying between them. There are 16 residues in the CDR3. The germline V gene encodes CDR1 MDHEN and CDR2 SYDVKM. The CDR3 DNA reads TGTGCCAGCAGTTCCCCGGGACCCCCTCGGAGGGACGAGCAGTACTTC. It encodes CASSSPGPPRRDEQYF.

This clonotype was counted ten times or more. This chain links TRBV28 with TRBJ2-7, with 11 bases aligning to TRBD2. The CDR3 consists of 18 residues. V trimming: 5 bases; J trimming: 2 bases; junction bases outside the gene matches: 14. CDR1 is MDHEN, CDR2 SYDVKM, per germline. For the CDR3, the DNA is TGTGCCAGCAGTATCCCAACCGGGACTAGCGGAGCCACCTACGAGCAGTACTTC. This translates into CASSIPTGTSGATYEQYF.

This clonotype has just one count. The chain couples TRBV6-1 to TRBJ2-1, with 8 bases identical to TRBD2. The CDR3 length is 16 residues. The J segment lost 6 bases and the V segment lost 2 bases, leaving 9 bases of the junction unmatched. The V gene's germline CDR1 is MNHNS and CDR2 SASEGT. The CDR3 loop is CASSELRSGSGNEQFF. DNA of the CDR3: TGTGCCAGCAGTGAATTGCGGAGCGGGAGTGGCAATGAGCAGTTCTTC.

This clonotype was found many times. In DNA form, the CDR3 reads TGTGCCAGCAGTTTAGTGCAGCTGGGGGGTGGCTACACCTTC. Translation gives CASSLVQLGGGYTF. The genes are TRBV12-3 or TRBV12-4 and TRBJ1-2; D is perhaps TRBD1 (5 bases). CDR3 length: 14 amino acids. V was clipped by 1 base and J by 7 bases, with 13 bases between them.

This clonotype has a handful of counts. The J gene is TRBJ2-5, the V gene TRBV9, with 7 bases aligning to TRBD2. Looked up from germline, CDR1 is SGDLS and CDR2 is YYNGEE. Trimming removed 4 bases from V and 5 bases from J; junction bases left unmatched: 5. The CDR3 loop spans 13 amino acids. The CDR3, as DNA: TGTGCCAGCAGCCCCCGGGGGGAGGAGACCCAGTACTTC. It codes for CASSPRGEETQYF. Filled out from reference TRBV9 and TRBJ2-5, the complete variable domain reads DSGVTQTPKHLITATGQRVTLRCSPRSGDLSVYWYQQSLDQGLQFLIQYYNGEERAKGNILERFSAQQFPDLHSELNLSSLELGDSALYFCASSPRGEETQYFGPGTRLLVL.

The genes are TRBV30 and TRBJ2-1; 10 nucleotides agree with TRBD2. Trimming removed 2 bases from V and 0 bases from J; junction bases left unmatched: 10. This CDR3 contains 18 residues. Germline V gene sequence: CDR1 GTSNPN, CDR2 SVGIG (reference sequence). DNA of the CDR3: TGTGCCTGGAGTCGCTGGACTAGCGGTCAGAGCTCCTACAATGAGCAGTTCTTC. Its protein product is CAWSRWTSGQSSYNEQFF.

Only a few counts were recorded for this clonotype. The chain couples TRBV5-4 to TRBJ2-2; D is perhaps TRBD1 (6 bases). Germline assignment: CDR1 SGHNT and CDR2 YYREEE (reference sequence). The CDR3 extends over 16 amino acids. V was cut by 0 bases and J by 1 base, with 10 bases left in between. CDR3: CASSLEDSMNTGELFF. The CDR3 nucleotides are TGTGCCAGCAGCTTGGAGGACAGCATGAACACCGGGGAGCTGTTTTTT.

There are many counts of this clonotype. The J gene is TRBJ2-1, the V gene TRBV7-6; the D gene is possibly TRBD2 (6 bases). The ends were cut back, 5 bases at V and 8 bases at J, with 16 bases in the middle. The CDR3 consists of 14 residues. Germline V gene sequence: CDR1 SGHVS, CDR2 FNYEAQ. CDR3 bases: TGTGCCAGCAGCCCGGGACTGATCCCCCATGAGCAGTTCTTC. Encoded protein: CASSPGLIPHEQFF.

The chain uses TRBV2 and TRBJ1-3; D is unclear. V lost 7 bases and J 3 bases, leaving 16 bases between the germline ends. Germline values: CDR1 SNHLY, CDR2 FYNNEI. The CDR3 contains 15 residues. CDR3 in amino acids: CASKVSPGGGNTIYF. CDR3 coding DNA: TGTGCCAGCAAAGTCAGTCCCGGAGGTGGAAACACCATATATTTT.